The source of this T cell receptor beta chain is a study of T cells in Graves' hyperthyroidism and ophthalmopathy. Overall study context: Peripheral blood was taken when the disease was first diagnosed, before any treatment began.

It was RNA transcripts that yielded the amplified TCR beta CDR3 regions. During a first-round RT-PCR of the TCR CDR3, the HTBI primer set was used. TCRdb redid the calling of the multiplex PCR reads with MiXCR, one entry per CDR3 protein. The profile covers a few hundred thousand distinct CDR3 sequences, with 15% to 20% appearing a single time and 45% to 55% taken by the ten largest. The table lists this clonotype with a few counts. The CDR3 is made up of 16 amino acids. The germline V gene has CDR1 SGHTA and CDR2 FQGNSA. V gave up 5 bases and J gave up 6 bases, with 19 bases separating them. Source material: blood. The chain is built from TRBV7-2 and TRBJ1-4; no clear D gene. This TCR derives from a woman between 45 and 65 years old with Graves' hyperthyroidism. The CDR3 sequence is CASSLQSWGADEKLFF. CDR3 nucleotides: TGTGCCAGCAGCCTCCAGTCATGGGGAGCGGATGAAAAACTGTTTTTT.